This T cell receptor (beta chain) was obtained from a study of CD8 T cells in ankylosing spondylitis. Study-wide points: Prior literature has documented some motif variants in synovial fluid and blood from reactive arthritis. Typical of ankylosing spondylitis blood, it appeared, was a TCR beta motif of fewer than ten highly homologous variants. Clones linked to disease were reported to show significant enrichment in matched ankylosing spondylitis synovial fluid.

Library preparation for TCR beta used quantitative 5'-RACE with molecular barcodes. MiXCR, run by TCRdb on the 5' RACE reads, gives a single entry per CDR3 protein. The sample includes fewer than 550,000 distinct CDR3 sequences, roughly 5% of them seen just once. This clonotype showed up many times. The antigen is undetermined. With 3 bases clipped from V and 6 bases from J, the junction kept 5 bases outside the gene matches. The V gene's germline CDR1 is SGHTA and CDR2 FQGNSA. The CDR3 loop spans 13 amino acids. The sample consisted of blood, either unsorted or a sorted T cell fraction (not recorded which). This chain uses TRBV7-2 with TRBJ2-7; 7 bases align to TRBD1. This TCR derives from a male donor with ankylosing spondylitis. As DNA, the CDR3 is TGTGCCAGCAGCTTGGTAGGGGGCCGCGAGCAGTACTTC. Protein sequence: CASSLVGGREQYF.